The clone carrying this T cell receptor beta chain was detected once. PCR employed 60 Vbeta and 13 Jbeta primers. TCRdb's table, derived via immunoSEQ multiplex PCR, lists solely in-frame clones and lacks some. The data contain some 180,000 clones, around 82% of them seen just once; the ten biggest clones take up roughly 1.7%. This CDR3 spans 16 amino acids. Per germline, CDR1 SEHNR and CDR2 FQNEAQ (reference sequence). V was shortened by 5 bases and J by 4 bases, with 18 bases between the two germline ends. These data come from a study of cytomegalovirus exposure and HLA in healthy donors. The receptor comes from a man aged 35 to 55 in good health and CMV-seropositive. This chain joins TRBV7-9 and TRBJ2-1, with D tentatively TRBD2 (7 bases). Sequenced: PBMCs. Written as DNA, the CDR3 is TGTGCCAGCAGCCCGTACCGGGGGGCCGGGTACAATGAGCAGTTCTTC. Its protein product is CASSPYRGAGYNEQFF. The variable domain in full, completed from reference TRBV7-9 and TRBJ2-1, reads DTGVSQNPRHKITKRGQNVTFRCDPISEHNRLYWYRQTLGQGPEFLTYFQNEAQLEKSRLLSDRFSAERPKGSFSTLEIQRTEQGDSAMYLCASSPYRGAGYNEQFFGPGTRLTVL.